This TCR beta chain was captured by sequencing in a study of OX40 agonist ivuxolimab in advanced cancers. Looking at the study overall: With a range of 23 to 79, age averaged about 59 years, and approximately 83% were male.

CDR3 length equals 11 residues. The V gene lost 7 bases and the J gene lost 6 bases, with 7 bases spanning the gap. Germline CDR1 and CDR2: SGHVS and FQNEAQ. Study-wide findings and caveats: Clonal expansion among partial responders at 0.1-3.0 mg/kg ranked near the lowest. CD8+ T cells were the subset that, on average, had more expanded clones than CD4+. Both blood CD4+ and CD8+ T cells showed clonal growth by week 6 at 0.1 to 3.0 mg/kg.

A word on this clone: Antigen: not known.

The data were produced by immunoSEQ multiplex PCR, yet TCRdb's version contains in-frame clones alone and is incomplete. This table holds over 50,000 clones, about 90% found once. The sequencing used CD4+ or CD8+ T cells sorted from blood, collected in a trial of the OX40 agonist ivuxolimab. V gene TRBV7-8 combines with J gene TRBJ2-1; unclear D gene. The source of this sequence is an adult with an advanced solid tumor such as melanoma, head and neck, liver or kidney cancer. This CDR3 is CASTLFNEQFF. In nucleotides, the CDR3 is TGTGCCAGCACCCTTTTCAATGAGCAGTTCTTC.